This T cell receptor beta chain was sequenced in a study of T cell changes during pregnancy in multiple sclerosis. The CDR3 spans 15 residues. The V end was cut by 2 bases, the J end by 1 base, with 9 bases between. The germline V gene has CDR1 MNHEY and CDR2 SVGAGI. The data were produced by immunoSEQ multiplex PCR, yet TCRdb's version contains in-frame clones alone and is incomplete. The sample has about 41,000 clones; 80% to 90% are singletons. The origin of this receptor is a female donor with multiple sclerosis, enrolled in a pregnancy study. The rearrangement joins TRBV6-5 to TRBJ2-1, with a possible D match to TRBD2 (6 bases). The sample here was CD4+ T cells from peripheral blood mononuclear cells, taken in the first trimester of pregnancy. Here the CDR3 DNA reads TGTGCCAGCAGTTACCGGGAGTTTTCCTACAATGAGCAGTTCTTC. Its translation: CASSYREFSYNEQFF.